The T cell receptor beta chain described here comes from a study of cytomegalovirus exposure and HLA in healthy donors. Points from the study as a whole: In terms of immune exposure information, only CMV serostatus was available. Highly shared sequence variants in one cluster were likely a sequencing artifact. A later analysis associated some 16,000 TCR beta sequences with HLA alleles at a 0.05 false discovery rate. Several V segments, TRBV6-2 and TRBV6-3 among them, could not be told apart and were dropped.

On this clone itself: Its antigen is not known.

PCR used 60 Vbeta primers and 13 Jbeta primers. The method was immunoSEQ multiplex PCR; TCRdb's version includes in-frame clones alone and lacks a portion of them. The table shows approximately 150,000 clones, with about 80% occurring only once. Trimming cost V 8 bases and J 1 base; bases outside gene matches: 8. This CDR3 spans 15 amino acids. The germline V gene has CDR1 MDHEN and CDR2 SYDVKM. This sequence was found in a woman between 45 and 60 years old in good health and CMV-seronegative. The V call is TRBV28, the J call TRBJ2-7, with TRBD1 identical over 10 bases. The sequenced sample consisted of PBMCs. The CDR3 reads CASRLGTGVSYEQYF. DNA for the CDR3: TGTGCCAGCCGGTTGGGGACAGGGGTATCCTACGAGCAGTACTTC.